Listed below are T cell receptor beta chains from one sample, sequenced in a study of breast tumors, draining lymph nodes, adjacent tissues. TCRdb called the multiplex PCR reads again in MiXCR, with one record for every CDR3 protein. In the table there are 14,000 to 15,000 distinct CDR3 sequences, roughly 48% of which are singletons. The sample was tumor-adjacent breast tissue. The source is a female donor with breast cancer. Some clones in this sample may be carry-over from other donors' samples. CDR3s include the opening cysteine and the closing phenylalanine or tryptophan. The order of the fields is V gene, J gene, D gene, clone size, CDR3 DNA, CDR3 protein. A D gene is named only where the DNA matches it firmly. Expanded clones get a size class; other rows say once, few or many, or leave the size out.

v_call: TRBV20-1; j_call: TRBJ2-1; d_call: NA; clone_size: many; cdr3_nt: TGCAGTGCTAGAGTACCGACAGCGAGCTCCTACAATGAGCAGTTCTTC; cdr3_aa: CSARVPTASSYNEQFF
v_call: TRBV4-3; j_call: TRBJ2-3; d_call: NA; clone_size: medium-sized; cdr3_nt: TGCGCCAGCAGCCCAGGACAGCACAGCACAGATACGCAGTATTTT; cdr3_aa: CASSPGQHSTDTQYF
v_call: TRBV9; j_call: TRBJ2-3; d_call: TRBD2; clone_size: NA; cdr3_nt: TGTGCCAGCAGCCTAGGGACTAGCGGGAAGGGGAGCGATACGCAGTATTTT; cdr3_aa: CASSLGTSGKGSDTQYF
v_call: TRBV11-2; j_call: TRBJ1-2; d_call: TRBD1; clone_size: NA; cdr3_nt: TGTGCCAGCAGCTTAGTGGGACAGGGCAGCTTCCATGGCTACACCTTC; cdr3_aa: CASSLVGQGSFHGYTF
v_call: TRBV30; j_call: TRBJ2-3; d_call: NA; clone_size: many; cdr3_nt: TGTGCCTGGAGTGTAATTCGGGGGGATACGCAGTATTTT; cdr3_aa: CAWSVIRGDTQYF
v_call: TRBV19; j_call: TRBJ2-1; d_call: NA; clone_size: once; cdr3_nt: TGTGCCAGTAGTATAGTTCCTTTTCTGAGCGGGCAGTTCTTC; cdr3_aa: CASSIVPFLSGQFF
v_call: TRBV20-1; j_call: TRBJ2-5; d_call: TRBD2; clone_size: many; cdr3_nt: TGCAGTGCTGGGGGGGGTGAGACCCAGTCCTTC; cdr3_aa: CSAGGGETQSF
v_call: TRBV13; j_call: TRBJ2-3; d_call: TRBD2; clone_size: NA; cdr3_nt: TGTGCCAGCACCTCGCGAGCGGGGTATGTAGGAGATACGCAGTATTTT; cdr3_aa: CASTSRAGYVGDTQYF
v_call: TRBV20-1; j_call: TRBJ2-1; d_call: TRBD2; clone_size: NA; cdr3_nt: TGCAGTGCTAGACCGACTAGCGGGAGGAATGAGCAGTTCTTC; cdr3_aa: CSARPTSGRNEQFF
v_call: TRBV20-1; j_call: TRBJ2-1; d_call: TRBD2; clone_size: many; cdr3_nt: TGCAGTGCTCCCTCCGCTAGCGGAAGCTCCTACAATGAGCAGTTCTTC; cdr3_aa: CSAPSASGSSYNEQFF
v_call: TRBV29-1; j_call: TRBJ2-5; d_call: NA; clone_size: few; cdr3_nt: TGCAGCGTTCTGCCCTATGAAGGACTAAACCTCGTTACGGAGACCCAGTACTTC; cdr3_aa: CSVLPYEGLNLVTETQYF
v_call: TRBV7-9; j_call: TRBJ1-2; d_call: NA; clone_size: NA; cdr3_nt: TGTGCCAGCAGCTCCCAAGGGGGGCTGGGCTATGGCTACACCTTC; cdr3_aa: CASSSQGGLGYGYTF
v_call: TRBV12-3/TRBV12-4; j_call: TRBJ2-1; d_call: NA; clone_size: once; cdr3_nt: TGTGCCAGCAGTAATCAGGGGTACAATGAGCAGTTCTTC; cdr3_aa: CASSNQGYNEQFF
v_call: TRBV5-1; j_call: TRBJ1-2; d_call: NA; clone_size: NA; cdr3_nt: TGCGCCAGCGCCCCCGGGACGTACGACTTCTCTAACTATGGCTACACCTTC; cdr3_aa: CASAPGTYDFSNYGYTF
v_call: TRBV19; j_call: TRBJ1-2; d_call: NA; clone_size: NA; cdr3_nt: NA; cdr3_aa: CACSIRTGVNYGCTF
v_call: TRBV20-1; j_call: TRBJ1-4; d_call: NA; clone_size: NA; cdr3_nt: TGCAGTGCTTCCCGCGGGGCCACTAATGAAAAACTGTTTTTT; cdr3_aa: CSASRGATNEKLFF
v_call: TRBV20-1; j_call: TRBJ1-5; d_call: NA; clone_size: medium-sized; cdr3_nt: TGCAGTGCTAGTTTTGACAGTTTGGTTTCGAGCAATCAGCCCCAGCATTTT; cdr3_aa: CSASFDSLVSSNQPQHF
v_call: TRBV20-1; j_call: TRBJ2-3; d_call: NA; clone_size: medium-sized; cdr3_nt: TGCAGTGCTAGACGTCTAGCAAGCACAGATACGCAGTATTTT; cdr3_aa: CSARRLASTDTQYF
v_call: TRBV6-1; j_call: TRBJ2-5; d_call: NA; clone_size: many; cdr3_nt: TGTGCCAGCAGTGGAGCCCTGAAAGCGGCCCAAGAGACCCAGTACTTC; cdr3_aa: CASSGALKAAQETQYF
v_call: TRBV4-1; j_call: TRBJ2-7; d_call: TRBD2; clone_size: medium-sized; cdr3_nt: TGCGCCAGCAGCCTCAGCGGGAGATCGTTATACGAGCAGTACTTC; cdr3_aa: CASSLSGRSLYEQYF
v_call: TRBV3-1; j_call: TRBJ2-1; d_call: NA; clone_size: NA; cdr3_nt: TGTGCCAGCAGCCAAACCCCTAGGGCGCAGTTCTTC; cdr3_aa: CASSQTPRAQFF
v_call: TRBV2; j_call: TRBJ2-7; d_call: TRBD1; clone_size: medium-sized; cdr3_nt: TGTGCCAGCAGGGCTTATGTGACAGGGGCCGAGCAGTACTTC; cdr3_aa: CASRAYVTGAEQYF
v_call: TRBV3-1; j_call: TRBJ2-7; d_call: NA; clone_size: many; cdr3_nt: TGTGCCAGCAGCCAAGACCCAGCGGCATCCTCCTACGAGCAGTACTTC; cdr3_aa: CASSQDPAASSYEQYF
v_call: TRBV2; j_call: TRBJ1-2; d_call: NA; clone_size: many; cdr3_nt: TGTGCCAGCAGTGAAGAGTTACAGGGACCTCTCTATGGCTACACCTTC; cdr3_aa: CASSEELQGPLYGYTF
v_call: TRBV5-6; j_call: TRBJ2-5; d_call: NA; clone_size: once; cdr3_nt: NA; cdr3_aa: CASSSDRGREKLFFGSGTQYF
v_call: TRBV2; j_call: TRBJ2-3; d_call: NA; clone_size: NA; cdr3_nt: TGTGCCAGCAGTAGGTGGGGTGAAGATACGCAGTATTTT; cdr3_aa: CASSRWGEDTQYF
v_call: TRBV28; j_call: TRBJ2-3; d_call: NA; clone_size: many; cdr3_nt: TGTGCCAGCAGCGGCGGAATCACAGATACGCAGTATTTT; cdr3_aa: CASSGGITDTQYF
v_call: TRBV30; j_call: TRBJ1-2; d_call: NA; clone_size: many; cdr3_nt: TGTGCCTATACACAAACGGGGGGCGGGTATGGCTACACCTTC; cdr3_aa: CAYTQTGGGYGYTF
v_call: TRBV9; j_call: TRBJ1-2; d_call: NA; clone_size: many; cdr3_nt: TGTGCCAGCAGCGGCCGAGGGTACGGTAACTATGGCTACACCTTC; cdr3_aa: CASSGRGYGNYGYTF
v_call: TRBV12-3/TRBV12-4; j_call: TRBJ2-3; d_call: NA; clone_size: many; cdr3_nt: TGTGCCAGCAGTTTCGGGGGAACCGGGACAGGCACAGATACGCAGTATTTT; cdr3_aa: CASSFGGTGTGTDTQYF
v_call: TRBV4-3; j_call: TRBJ2-3; d_call: TRBD2; clone_size: many; cdr3_nt: TGCGCCAGCAGCCCCGGGACTAGCGGGAACACAGATACGCAGTATTTT; cdr3_aa: CASSPGTSGNTDTQYF
v_call: TRBV4-2; j_call: TRBJ1-1; d_call: NA; clone_size: NA; cdr3_nt: TGTGCCAGCAGCCAAACGGCAGGGGAGTCCACTGAAGCTTTCTTT; cdr3_aa: CASSQTAGESTEAFF
v_call: TRBV12-3/TRBV12-4; j_call: TRBJ1-2; d_call: TRBD1; clone_size: many; cdr3_nt: TGTGCCAGCATCCCTGGGGCAGGGGGTGGCTACACCTTC; cdr3_aa: CASIPGAGGGYTF
v_call: TRBV24-1; j_call: TRBJ1-5; d_call: NA; clone_size: medium-sized; cdr3_nt: TGTGCCACCAGTGATTTTGCCCAGCCCCAGCATTTT; cdr3_aa: CATSDFAQPQHF
v_call: TRBV6-2/TRBV6-3; j_call: TRBJ2-1; d_call: TRBD2; clone_size: many; cdr3_nt: TGTGCCAGCAGGCGCGGGGGGGCCAGGGGTGAGCAGTTCTTC; cdr3_aa: CASRRGGARGEQFF
v_call: TRBV20-1; j_call: TRBJ1-2; d_call: TRBD1; clone_size: few; cdr3_nt: TGCAGTGCAAGAGACAGGGAGGCTAACTATGGCTACACCTTC; cdr3_aa: CSARDREANYGYTF
v_call: TRBV5-6; j_call: TRBJ2-2; d_call: TRBD1; clone_size: NA; cdr3_nt: TGTGCCAGCAGCTTGGGCGGACAGGGTTTCACCGGGGAGCTGTTTTTT; cdr3_aa: CASSLGGQGFTGELFF
v_call: TRBV5-1; j_call: TRBJ2-5; d_call: NA; clone_size: many; cdr3_nt: TGCGCCAGCAGCTTCGGGGCCCGAGAGACCCAGTACTTC; cdr3_aa: CASSFGARETQYF
v_call: TRBV20-1; j_call: TRBJ2-5; d_call: TRBD2; clone_size: NA; cdr3_nt: TGCAGTGCTATGTGGACTAGCGGGGGCCAGACCCAGTACTTC; cdr3_aa: CSAMWTSGGQTQYF
v_call: TRBV29-1; j_call: TRBJ2-3; d_call: TRBD2; clone_size: NA; cdr3_nt: TGCAGCGGGGGGGGGACTAGCGGTCCGGCAGATACGCAGTATTTT; cdr3_aa: CSGGGTSGPADTQYF
v_call: TRBV28; j_call: TRBJ2-5; d_call: NA; clone_size: NA; cdr3_nt: TGTGCCAGCAGTTTATCACGCCACCAGTACTTC; cdr3_aa: CASSLSRHQYF
v_call: TRBV20-1; j_call: TRBJ2-5; d_call: TRBD2; clone_size: medium-sized; cdr3_nt: TGCAGTGCTACCTCGCTACTAGCGGGGCCGGAGACCCAGTACTTC; cdr3_aa: CSATSLLAGPETQYF